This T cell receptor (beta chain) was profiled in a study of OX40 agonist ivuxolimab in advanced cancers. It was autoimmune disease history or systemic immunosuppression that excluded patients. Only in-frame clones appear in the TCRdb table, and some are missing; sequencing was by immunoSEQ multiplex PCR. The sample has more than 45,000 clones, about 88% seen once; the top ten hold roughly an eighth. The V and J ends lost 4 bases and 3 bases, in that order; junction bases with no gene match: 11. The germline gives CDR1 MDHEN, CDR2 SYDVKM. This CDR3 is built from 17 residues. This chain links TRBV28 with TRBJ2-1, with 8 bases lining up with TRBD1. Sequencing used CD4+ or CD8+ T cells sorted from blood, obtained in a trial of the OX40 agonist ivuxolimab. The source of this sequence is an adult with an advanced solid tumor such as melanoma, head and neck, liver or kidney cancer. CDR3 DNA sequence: TGTGCCAGCAGTTCAGGATTCACAGGGGGTCTCTACAATGAGCAGTTCTTC. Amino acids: CASSSGFTGGLYNEQFF. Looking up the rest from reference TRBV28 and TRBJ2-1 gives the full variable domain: DVKVTQSSRYLVKRTGEKVFLECVQDMDHENMFWYRQDPGLGLRLIYFSYDVKMKEKGDIPEGYSVSREKKERFSLILESASTNQTSMYLCASSSGFTGGLYNEQFFGPGTRLTVL.